The source of this TCR beta chain is a study of OX40 agonist ivuxolimab in advanced cancers. Study summary: Intravenous ivuxolimab at 0.01 to 10 mg/kg was given to patients every 2 weeks. Cohort: approximately 83% men, mean age 60, aged roughly 23 to 79.

The repertoire was sequenced with immunoSEQ multiplex PCR; TCRdb's copy has only in-frame clones and lacks some. The data hold tens of thousands of clones, with 75% to 90% observed a single time. The V gene lost 7 bases and the J gene lost 1 base, with 17 bases spanning the gap. The CDR3 extends over 14 amino acids. Germline V gives CDR1 SQVTM, CDR2 ANQGSEA. Blood samples were obtained at baseline, cycle 4 day 1, and cycle 7 day 1. A single count supports this clone. The input for sequencing was CD4+ or CD8+ T cells sorted from blood, taken in a trial of the OX40 agonist ivuxolimab. This rearrangement joins TRBV29-1 to TRBJ2-7, with D possibly being TRBD1 (6 bases). The sequence was collected from an adult with an advanced solid tumor such as melanoma, head and neck, liver or kidney cancer. This CDR3 is CSAYLQGRSYEQYF. CDR3 nucleotides: TGCAGCGCATACTTACAGGGACGATCCTACGAGCAGTACTTC.